The 5 T cell receptor beta chains given below trace back to one sample, sequenced in a study of persistence of HIV-infected CD4 T cells. This was the immunoSEQ version 4 assay in survey mode. Clones were sequenced by immunoSEQ multiplex PCR, and TCRdb holds only the in-frame ones, with some missing. The table lists 35,000 to 40,000 clones, roughly 87% of them singletons. These receptors are not linked to any known antigen. Cells were stimulated nonspecifically with anti-CD3/anti-CD28 magnetic beads. CD4+ T cells upregulating both CD40 ligand and CD69 were sorted as responding cells. The input for sequencing was CD4+ T cells sorted from PBMCs after roughly 18-hour stimulation, taken from a patient who received antiretroviral therapy. Receptor source: an adult man with HIV who was CMV-seropositive.

V gene TRBV4-2 combines with J gene TRBJ2-5; 8 nucleotides align to TRBD2. V lost 0 bases to trimming and J lost 6 bases; unmatched junction nucleotides: 9. CDR3 length equals 16 residues. CDR1 and CDR2 (germline): LGHNA, YNFKEQ. Written as DNA, the CDR3 is TGTGCCAGCAGCCAAGATGAGAATAGCGGGGTACAGACCCAGTACTTC. Encoded protein: CASSQDENSGVQTQYF.

The V gene is TRBV15, the J gene TRBJ2-5; 8 bases line up with TRBD2. V lost 0 bases to trimming and J lost 4 bases; unmatched junction nucleotides: 4. The V gene's germline CDR1 is LNHNV and CDR2 YYDKDF (reference sequence). The CDR3 has 15 amino acids. The CDR3 is CATSRERLAGETQYF. In DNA form, the CDR3 reads TGTGCCACCAGCAGAGAGCGGCTAGCGGGAGAGACCCAGTACTTC.

V is TRBV5-5 and J is TRBJ1-2; D remains ambiguous. There are 15 residues in the CDR3. Germline CDR1 reads SGHKS; CDR2 reads YYEKEE (reference sequence). The V gene lost 3 bases and the J gene lost 4 bases, with 16 bases spanning the gap. CDR3 DNA sequence: TGTGCCAGCAGCTCTGGCGGGCGGGCGCTCTATGGCTACACCTTC. Encoded protein: CASSSGGRALYGYTF.

Only one count was recorded for this clone. The CDR3 is CASRPRQVTNQPQHF. The DNA for the CDR3 is TGTGCCAGCAGACCACGACAGGTGACCAATCAGCCCCAGCATTTT. The V gene is TRBV2, the J gene TRBJ1-5, with D possibly being TRBD1 (6 bases). The V gene's germline CDR1 is SNHLY and CDR2 FYNNEI. The ends were cut back, 6 bases at V and 3 bases at J, with 15 bases in the middle. CDR3 length: 15 residues.

V and J are TRBV12-3 or TRBV12-4 and TRBJ2-7, with D hard to call. Trimming pared 3 bases from V and 0 bases from J, leaving 6 bases between. This CDR3 comprises 13 residues. CDR3: CASSFTASYEQYF. CDR3 nucleotides: TGTGCCAGCAGTTTCACAGCCTCCTACGAGCAGTACTTC.